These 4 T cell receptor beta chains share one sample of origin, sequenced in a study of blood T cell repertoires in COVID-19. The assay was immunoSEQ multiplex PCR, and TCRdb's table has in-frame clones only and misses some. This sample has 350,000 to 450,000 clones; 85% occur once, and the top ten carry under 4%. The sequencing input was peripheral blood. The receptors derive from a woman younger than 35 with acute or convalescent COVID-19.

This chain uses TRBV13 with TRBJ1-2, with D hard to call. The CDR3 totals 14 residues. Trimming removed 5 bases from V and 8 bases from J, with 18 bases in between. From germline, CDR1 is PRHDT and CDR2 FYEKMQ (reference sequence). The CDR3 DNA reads TGTGCCAGCAGCCAAGCGGGCAGACTTAGGGGCTACACCTTC. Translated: CASSQAGRLRGYTF.

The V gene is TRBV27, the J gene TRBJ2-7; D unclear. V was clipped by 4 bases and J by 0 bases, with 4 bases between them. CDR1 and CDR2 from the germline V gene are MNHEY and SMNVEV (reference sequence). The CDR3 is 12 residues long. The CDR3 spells CASSSFSYEQYF. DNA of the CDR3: TGTGCCAGCAGTTCCTTCTCCTACGAGCAGTACTTC.

Here the CDR3 reads CASSPDREDTEAFF. As DNA, the CDR3 is TGTGCCAGCAGCCCGGACAGGGAAGACACTGAAGCTTTCTTT. This chain uses TRBV5-6 with TRBJ1-1, with 8 bases fitting TRBD1. Germline CDR1 is SGHDT and CDR2 is YYEEEE. With V trimmed by 4 bases and J by 3 bases, 5 bases remained unmatched. CDR3 length equals 14 residues.

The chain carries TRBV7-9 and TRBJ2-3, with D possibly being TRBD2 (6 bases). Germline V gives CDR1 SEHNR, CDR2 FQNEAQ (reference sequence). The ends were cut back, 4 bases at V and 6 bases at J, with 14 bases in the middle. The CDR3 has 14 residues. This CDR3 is CASSSQEGSDTQYF. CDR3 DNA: TGTGCCAGCAGCTCCCAGGAGGGGAGCGATACGCAGTATTTT.